This T cell receptor beta chain was sequenced during a study of blood T cell repertoires in COVID-19. TCRdb keeps only in-frame clones here, not all; method: immunoSEQ multiplex PCR. The sample consists of about 150,000 clones, about 79% of them appearing once. Participants reported their clinical history, and cohort assignment relied on those reports. Cohort 3 donors counted as recovered after two negative PCRs, clearance, or resolved symptoms. V gave up 2 bases and J gave up 8 bases; unmatched junction bases: 9. The germline V gene encodes CDR1 MNHEY and CDR2 SVGAGI. The CDR3 loop spans 15 amino acids.

This chain links TRBV6-5 with TRBJ2-1; 7 bases match TRBD2. This receptor was obtained from a man between 45 and 60 years old who had recovered from COVID-19. Source material: PBMCs or T cells enriched from blood (not recorded which). CDR3 DNA sequence: TGTGCCAGCAGTTACGGCGGGGGTGGTTTCGATGAGCAGTTCTTC. Translated, it gives CASSYGGGGFDEQFF.